The clone carrying this T cell receptor beta chain was picked up a small number of times. Its antigen is currently unknown. The germline V and J ends were trimmed by 1 base and 0 bases, with 17 bases remaining between them. Germline V lookup: CDR1 SGHNT, CDR2 YYREEE (reference sequence). The CDR3 spans 18 residues. The record originates from a study of T-cell reconstitution after alpha-beta-depleted transplantation in children. General study points: In patients about two months after transplant, alpha-beta T cells reportedly arose from several hundred expanded graft clones. Newly produced T cells mostly accounted for T-cell counts and diversity one year post-transplant. High day-60 TCRbeta diversity in some patients came from surviving recipient T cells and thymic progenitors.

During its preparation, the TCRbeta library received unique molecular identifiers. TCRdb re-called the PCR reads through MiXCR, storing one row per CDR3 protein. The data hold hundreds of thousands of distinct CDR3 sequences, with roughly 15% observed a single time. Source: PBMCs, mostly from graft donor cells, taken 360 days after TCRalphabeta/CD19-depleted stem cell transplant. The chain is built from TRBV5-4 and TRBJ2-1; TRBD2 is a possible D gene (6 bases). This TCR came from a male patient younger than 18 who had a stem cell transplant for acute lymphoblastic leukemia, so the T cells may come from the graft donor. DNA for the CDR3: TGTGCCAGCAGCTTGATACAGACTAGACTCCTCTCCTACAATGAGCAGTTCTTC. It codes for CASSLIQTRLLSYNEQFF.